Presented here are 9 T cell receptor beta chains from one specimen sequenced in a study of T cell responses to AZD1222 COVID-19 vaccine. Clones were sequenced by immunoSEQ multiplex PCR, and TCRdb holds only the in-frame ones, with some missing. The sample holds 100,000 to 150,000 clones; 70% to 90% are singletons and the top ten take under 2%. This specimen consisted of peripheral blood, obtained on day 0 of AZD1222 vaccination. Every receptor here comes from an adult in good health.

CDR3 residues: CASSLFASGGSYNEQFF. The CDR3 bases are TGCGCCAGCAGCTTATTCGCTAGCGGGGGCTCCTACAATGAGCAGTTCTTC. The J gene is TRBJ2-1, the V gene TRBV5-1; TRBD2 agrees at 10 bases. Unmatched junction bases numbered 5, after V lost 2 bases and J lost 0 bases. Germline-derived CDR1 and CDR2 are SGHRS and YFSETQ. The CDR3 totals 17 residues.

The J gene is TRBJ1-2, the V gene TRBV12-3 or TRBV12-4; no clear D gene. The CDR3 is made up of 13 amino acids. V lost 3 bases and J 3 bases, leaving 8 bases between the germline ends. Here the CDR3 reads CASSLEEYYGYTF. The CDR3 region has the DNA TGTGCCAGCAGTTTGGAGGAATACTATGGCTACACCTTC.

On this clone: The junction and the germline gene differ at one end; a read error may be behind it. J is TRBJ2-2 and V is TRBV27; 10 bases agree with TRBD2. The CDR3 extends over 20 amino acids. Germline V CDR1 and CDR2: MNHEY, SMNVEV (reference sequence). The CDR3 region is CASTLTGLPWTSGGTGELFF. CDR3 sequence (DNA): TGTGCCAGCACTTTAACCGGACTTCCTTGGACTAGCGGTGGGACCGGGGAGCTGTTTTTT.

The rearrangement uses TRBV11-2 and TRBJ2-1, with unresolved D. Deletions cut 3 bases from V and 2 bases from J, with 8 bases between. This CDR3 comprises 14 residues. Germline V gene sequence: CDR1 SGHAT, CDR2 FQNNGV. The DNA of the CDR3 is TGTGCCAGCAGCTTCCTGACGACCTACAATGAGCAGTTCTTC. Translated, it gives CASSFLTTYNEQFF. Using reference TRBV11-2 and TRBJ2-1 for the parts outside the CDR3, the full variable domain is EAGVAQSPRYKIIEKRQSVAFWCNPISGHATLYWYQQILGQGPKLLIQFQNNGVVDDSQLPKDRFSAERLKGVDSTLKIQPAKLEDSAVYLCASSFLTTYNEQFFGPGTRLTVL.

The chain employs TRBV18 and TRBJ2-7; 9 bases are shared with TRBD1. Unmatched junction bases numbered 8, after V lost 5 bases and J lost 3 bases. The CDR3 has 15 residues. Per germline, CDR1 KGHSH and CDR2 LQKENI. The CDR3 DNA is TGTGCCAGCTCAGTGGGACAGGGAGCCCTCTACGAGCAGTACTTC. Translating it yields CASSVGQGALYEQYF.

A single count supports this clone. V and J are TRBV6-5 and TRBJ1-5; no reliable D call. The germline V gene encodes CDR1 MNHEY and CDR2 SVGAGI. This CDR3 contains 15 residues. V was shortened by 6 bases and J by 4 bases, with 16 bases between the two germline ends. DNA of the CDR3: TGTGCCAGCAGGGGAGAATTCCTAATTAATCAGCCCCAGCATTTT. It yields the protein CASRGEFLINQPQHF.

The genes are TRBV24-1 and TRBJ1-2, with 11 bases lining up with TRBD1. The germline gives CDR1 KGHDR, CDR2 SFDVKD. V lost 3 bases and J lost 6; bases outside the gene matches: 11. This CDR3 spans 17 amino acids. The CDR3 here is CATSDPRTGGLVNGYTF. The CDR3 DNA is TGTGCCACCAGTGATCCCCGGACAGGGGGCTTGGTTAATGGCTACACCTTC.

V usage is TRBV7-5 and J usage is TRBJ2-2; the D call in the table, TRBD2, was not verified against the DNA. TRBV7-5 is flagged as a pseudogene. The CDR3 is made up of 19 amino acids. This CDR3 is CVRSLEREVGRRNTGELFF. The CDR3 DNA reads as TGTGTCAGAAGCTTAGAGAGGGAGGTAGGGCGGAGGAACACCGGGGAGCTGTTTTTT.

The CDR3 DNA reads TGTGCCAGCAGCCCCCCCGCGGGGGCAAGGTATGGCTACACCTTC. Translated: CASSPPAGARYGYTF. The chain combines TRBV7-9 with TRBJ1-2; D may be TRBD1 (6 bases). V was shortened by 5 bases and J by 5 bases, with 18 bases between the two germline ends. CDR3 length equals 15 residues. Germline CDR1 SEHNR, CDR2 FQNEAQ (reference sequence).